This section outlines one T cell receptor beta chain sequence together with its context. Its antigen is unidentified. Germline trimming cut 4 bases from V and 4 bases from J; bases unmatched to any gene: 12. In germline, CDR1 is SEHNR, CDR2 FQNEAQ (reference sequence). The CDR3 is made up of 17 amino acids. The data were taken from a study of shared clonotypes between healthy human individuals. Source study methods: Filtering differed because ImmunoSEQ produced junction-only sequences that carried no quality scores. The repertoire was sequenced with immunoSEQ multiplex PCR; TCRdb's copy has only in-frame clones and lacks some. V, J and clone size are taken as reported in that table, and D and trimming were inferred from the DNA itself. The data show about 2.3 million clones, more than 80% seen once. The study, taken as a whole, reports: Clonotype sharing among donors was thought likely to change with sequencing depth. Roughly 5% of naive CD4 clonotypes were common to a handful of donors. Rarefaction exposed incomplete sorted-subset sequencing despite large depth.

The chain links TRBV7-9 to TRBJ2-1; TRBD2 matches at 8 bases. The clonotype was recovered from a man aged 18 to 30 in good health. Some clones in this sample may be carry-over from other donors' samples. Material for sequencing was naive CD4+ T cells from PBMCs. Stated subset: CD45RA+ positively selected. The CDR3 protein is CASSWPKGSGSYNEQFF. CDR3 DNA: TGTGCCAGCAGCTGGCCCAAGGGCAGCGGGAGTTACAATGAGCAGTTCTTC.